A selection of T cell receptor beta chains follows, all from one sample in a study of blood T cells in healthy people across ages. One entry per CDR3 protein, called by TCRdb with MiXCR from the 5' RACE reads. The data hold some 1.5 million distinct CDR3 sequences, with 28% observed a single time. The source material was blood. Receptors were obtained from a woman aged 25-40 years in good health. Each CDR3 is given with its conserved first and last residue. A D gene is named only where the DNA matches it firmly. A row's size may be missing; if present it is once, few, many or a size class.

j_call v_call clone_size d_call cdr3_nt cdr3_aa
TRBJ1-2 TRBV7-2 few - TGTGCCAGCAGCCCGGAGGCCCAGGCCTACCTCCGCTACACCTTC CASSPEAQAYLRYTF
TRBJ2-1 TRBV20-1 - - TGCAGTGCTGGGGCCTCGGAGGGGGCGTTCTTC CSAGASEGAFF
TRBJ2-5 TRBV13 many TRBD1 TGTGCCAGCAGCGCGACAGGGTGGGAGACCCAGTACTTC CASSATGWETQYF
TRBJ1-2 TRBV20-1 many - TGCAGTGCTAGAGAGCTGGGGGCGCATGGCTACACCTTC CSARELGAHGYTF
TRBJ1-2 TRBV24-1 - - TGTGCCACCAGTGATCCACGGGACGCTTCTAACTATGGCTACACCTTC CATSDPRDASNYGYTF
TRBJ1-5 TRBV28 - - TGTGCCAGCAGTTTAACAGTGAGGGGTGAGGATCAGCCCCAGCATTTT CASSLTVRGEDQPQHF
TRBJ2-5 TRBV9 - TRBD2 TGTGCCAGAAGCCCCTTAGGACTAGCGGAGACCCAGTACTTC CARSPLGLAETQYF
TRBJ2-1 TRBV7-2 few TRBD2 TGTGCCAGCAGCCCACCCAGCGGGAGCCCCCTGGGGCAGTTCTTC CASSPPSGSPLGQFF
TRBJ2-3 TRBV7-3 few - TGTGCCGGCAGCTTAATGGACGATACGCAGTATTTT CAGSLMDDTQYF
TRBJ1-5 TRBV9 few - TGTGCCAGCAGCGTTGGCGGGGGAATGGATCAGCCCCAGCATTTT CASSVGGGMDQPQHF
TRBJ2-7 TRBV7-9 - TRBD1 TGTGCCAGCAGCCTACAGGGGGCGGGGGACGAGCAGTACTTC CASSLQGAGDEQYF
TRBJ1-4 TRBV28 few - TGTGCCAGCGGGCCAGGGTCTCGCGAAAAACTGTTTTTT CASGPGSREKLFF
TRBJ1-5 TRBV4-1 - - TGCGCCAGCAGCCAAGAGAGTAGGGCCTCCGATCAGCCCCAGCATTTT CASSQESRASDQPQHF
TRBJ1-5 TRBV28 - TRBD1 TGTGCCAGCAGGAGCCCCGGGACAGGGAAAGATCAGCCCCAGCATTTT CASRSPGTGKDQPQHF
TRBJ2-3 TRBV2 - - TGTGCCAGCAGTGAACCCCCAAGCACAGATACGCAGTATTTT CASSEPPSTDTQYF
TRBJ1-2 TRBV10-3 few - TGTGCCATCCATGGGGGGAGTACAGGGAACTATGGCTACACCTTC CAIHGGSTGNYGYTF